Following are 27 T cell receptor beta chains from one sample sequenced in a study of blood T cell repertoires in COVID-19. Sequencing used immunoSEQ multiplex PCR; TCRdb keeps in-frame clones, though not all of them. The repertoire holds about 150,000 clones, roughly 84% seen once, with 6.9% in the top ten. The sample was peripheral blood. These TCRs come from a man at least 80 years old with COVID-19, enrolled during active disease.

The chain couples TRBV6-1 to TRBJ1-2; a possible D gene is TRBD1 (5 bases). The CDR3 length is 18 residues. V gave up 2 bases and J gave up 3 bases, with 22 bases separating them. CDR1 is MNHNS and CDR2 is SASEGT in the germline V gene. The CDR3 nucleotides are TGTGCCAGCAGTGAATGGGTGGGACTCCCGATCTTGGACTATGGCTACACCTTC. It translates to CASSEWVGLPILDYGYTF.

This chain connects TRBV7-9 to TRBJ2-2; TRBD2 agrees at 11 bases. The CDR3 loop spans 16 amino acids. V shed 4 bases and J 10 bases; nucleotides not matched to a gene: 11. Germline V CDR1 and CDR2: SEHNR, FQNEAQ (reference sequence). In DNA, the CDR3 is TGTGCCAGCAGCTCCCCGACTAGCGGGGATGGGGCGGAGCTGTTTTTT. Translated, it gives CASSSPTSGDGAELFF.

The chain joins TRBV6-1 to TRBJ1-6, with D unclear. CDR1 MNHNS and CDR2 SASEGT come from the germline V gene. This CDR3 has 18 residues. Trimming took off 3 bases at V and 1 base at J, with 16 bases between the two ends. The CDR3 DNA reads as TGTGCCAGCAGTGACCACCAAAGGAGGGTGTCCTATAATTCACCCCTCCACTTT. Translating gives CASSDHQRRVSYNSPLHF.

The chain carries TRBV28 and TRBJ2-7, with D maybe TRBD2 (5 bases). Germline CDR1 is MDHEN and CDR2 is SYDVKM. Between the trimmed V and J ends, which lost 10 bases and 4 bases, there was a span of 20 bases. The CDR3 contains 14 residues. The CDR3 sequence is CAIWNGERGYEQYF. CDR3 in DNA: TGTGCCATTTGGAACGGGGAAAGAGGGTACGAGCAGTACTTC.

The CDR3 DNA is TGTGCCAGCAGCCTAGGGACAGGAAGGGCCATTCAGTACTTC. Protein sequence: CASSLGTGRAIQYF. The chain uses TRBV5-6 and TRBJ2-4; 8 bases map to TRBD1. The germline gives CDR1 SGHDT, CDR2 YYEEEE. V dropped 4 bases and J dropped 9; count of bases not matched to a gene: 9. The CDR3 loop spans 14 amino acids.

The chain combines TRBV12-5 with TRBJ2-1; 13 bases are a match to TRBD2. Germline V gene data show CDR1 as LGHNT and CDR2 as FRNRAP. The trim removed 5 bases at V and 0 bases at J, leaving 7 bases unmatched. This CDR3 comprises 18 residues. The CDR3 DNA is TGTGCTAGTGGTCGGACTAGCGGGGGCCAAATCTCCTACAATGAGCAGTTCTTC. It encodes CASGRTSGGQISYNEQFF.

This chain links TRBV6-5 with TRBJ1-1; no reliable D call. V lost 5 bases, J lost 1 base, and 8 bases lay in between. CDR3 size: 13 residues. Germline V gene lookup returns CDR1 MNHEY and CDR2 SVGAGI. DNA for the CDR3: TGTGCCAGCAGTATGGCCCCGAACACTGAAGCTTTCTTT. Translated, it gives CASSMAPNTEAFF.

The CDR3 nucleotides are TGTGCCAGCAGCCAAGGGGCGGGCTCCTACGAGCAGTACTTC. Amino acids: CASSQGAGSYEQYF. The chain joins TRBV4-2 to TRBJ2-7, with D possibly being TRBD2 (5 bases). This CDR3 comprises 14 residues. Trimming cost V 1 base and J 0 bases, with 7 bases left between them. CDR1 is LGHNA, CDR2 YNFKEQ, per germline.

The J gene is TRBJ2-7, the V gene TRBV7-9; perhaps TRBD2 as D (5 bases). Trimming removed 1 base from V and 5 bases from J, with 21 bases in between. This CDR3 is built from 17 residues. Germline V CDR1 and CDR2: SEHNR, FQNEAQ (reference sequence). CDR3 residues: CASSLDLGSLTPNEQYF. CDR3 bases: TGTGCCAGCAGCTTAGATTTAGGGAGCCTCACACCTAACGAGCAGTACTTC. Based on the CDR3 plus reference TRBV7-9 and TRBJ2-7, the full variable domain is DTGVSQNPRHKITKRGQNVTFRCDPISEHNRLYWYRQTLGQGPEFLTYFQNEAQLEKSRLLSDRFSAERPKGSFSTLEIQRTEQGDSAMYLCASSLDLGSLTPNEQYFGPGTRLTVT.

This clone was counted only a few times. The chain joins TRBV5-1 to TRBJ2-2; 8 nucleotides align to TRBD1. Germline V gives CDR1 SGHRS, CDR2 YFSETQ. The CDR3 contains 16 residues. The J segment lost 4 bases and the V segment lost 0 bases, leaving 5 bases of the junction unmatched. The CDR3 here is CASSLAQGAGTGELFF. CDR3 DNA sequence: TGCGCCAGCAGCTTGGCCCAGGGGGCCGGCACCGGGGAGCTGTTTTTT.

The gene calls are TRBV5-4 and TRBJ2-1; TRBD2 matches at 8 bases. Germline CDR1 SGHNT, CDR2 YYREEE (reference sequence). V was clipped by 4 bases and J by 0 bases; unmatched bases: 9. The CDR3 runs to 17 residues. CDR3 residues: CASSRLLAGSSYNEQFF. As DNA, the CDR3 is TGTGCCAGCAGCAGACTATTAGCGGGGAGCTCCTACAATGAGCAGTTCTTC.

The V gene is TRBV4-2, the J gene TRBJ2-1; a weak D match, TRBD2 (5 bases). Trimming removed 5 bases from V and 0 bases from J, with 14 bases in between. CDR1 is LGHNA and CDR2 is YNFKEQ in the germline V gene. The CDR3 spans 16 residues. Here the CDR3 reads CASSYRAVSSYNEQFF. CDR3 coding DNA: TGTGCCAGCAGCTATAGAGCGGTTAGCTCCTACAATGAGCAGTTCTTC.

The chain recombines TRBV18 with TRBJ2-5; no reliable D call. V shed 0 bases and J shed 1 base, with 9 bases lying between them. The V gene's germline CDR1 is KGHSH and CDR2 LQKENI. The length of the CDR3 is 15 residues. DNA of the CDR3: TGTGCCAGCTCACCACCGGCATCCACCCAAGAGACCCAGTACTTC. This gives the protein CASSPPASTQETQYF.

This CDR3 is CASSGGDSAISNQPQHF. CDR3 DNA sequence: TGTGCCAGCAGTGGGGGGGACAGCGCGATAAGCAATCAGCCCCAGCATTTT. This rearrangement joins TRBV6-1 to TRBJ1-5; 7 bases match TRBD1. The germline CDR1 and CDR2 sequences are MNHNS and SASEGT. The CDR3 is 17 amino acids. After removal of 4 bases from V and 1 base from J, the junction contained 10 bases not matched to a gene.

The chain employs TRBV10-2 and TRBJ1-1, with D possibly being TRBD1 (6 bases). The CDR3 has 16 residues. Trimming pared 2 bases from V and 8 bases from J, leaving 21 bases between. From germline, CDR1 is WSHSY and CDR2 SAAADI. CDR3 bases: TGCGCCAGCAGTGAGGCCTCCAAAACAGGGTCTTCGGAAGCTTTCTTT. Amino acids: CASSEASKTGSSEAFF.

V usage is TRBV3-1 (or the pseudogene TRBV3-2) and J usage is TRBJ1-2; no clear D gene. The CDR3 contains 12 residues. The V and J ends lost 1 base and 8 bases respectively, with 8 bases between them. The germline gives CDR1 LGHDT, CDR2 YNNKEL (reference sequence). The CDR3 nucleotides read TGTGCCAGCAGCCAAGCCCTAGTAGGCTACACCTTC. Encoded protein: CASSQALVGYTF.

Only one count was recorded for this clone. V is TRBV27 and J is TRBJ2-7; 8 nucleotides align to TRBD1. Germline CDR1 is MNHEY and CDR2 is SMNVEV (reference sequence). With 3 bases clipped from V and 2 bases from J, the junction kept 9 bases outside the gene matches. CDR3 size: 16 residues. The CDR3 region is CASSFRQGRPPYEQYF. CDR3 DNA sequence: TGTGCCAGCAGTTTCCGACAGGGGCGCCCTCCCTACGAGCAGTACTTC.

V is TRBV29-1 and J is TRBJ2-5; tentatively, D is TRBD2 (6 bases). This CDR3 region has 13 residues. The V end lost 4 bases, the J end lost 1 base, and 10 bases lay between the germline ends. Per the germline V gene, CDR1 is SQVTM and CDR2 is ANQGSEA. The CDR3 region is CSVAGGLQETQYF. The CDR3 nucleotides are TGCAGCGTTGCAGGAGGGCTCCAAGAGACCCAGTACTTC.

The CDR3 loop reads CASSSSGTGRPYEQYF. DNA for the CDR3: TGTGCCAGCAGTTCCTCCGGGACAGGAAGACCCTACGAGCAGTACTTC. This chain connects TRBV6-6 to TRBJ2-7; 8 bases fit TRBD1. From germline, CDR1 is MNHNY and CDR2 SVGAGI (reference sequence). This CDR3 comprises 16 residues. V dropped 4 bases and J dropped 2; count of bases not matched to a gene: 10.

The gene calls are TRBV5-1 and TRBJ1-2; the match to TRBD1 covers 8 bases. The germline gives CDR1 SGHRS, CDR2 YFSETQ. The ends lost 1 base at V and 4 bases at J; junction bases unmatched: 6. This CDR3 contains 15 residues. CDR3 in DNA: TGCGCCAGCAGCTTGATGGCAGGGGGCCTCTATGGCTACACCTTC. Translated: CASSLMAGGLYGYTF.

The chain joins TRBV11-2 to TRBJ2-5; possible D gene TRBD1, 6 bases. The germline V gene encodes CDR1 SGHAT and CDR2 FQNNGV. V lost 0 bases, J lost 1 base, and 9 bases lay in between. This CDR3 spans 15 amino acids. CDR3 in amino acids: CASSLEGAFQETQYF. As DNA, the CDR3 is TGTGCCAGCAGCTTAGAGGGGGCCTTCCAAGAGACCCAGTACTTC. Based on the CDR3 plus reference TRBV11-2 and TRBJ2-5, the full variable domain is EAGVAQSPRYKIIEKRQSVAFWCNPISGHATLYWYQQILGQGPKLLIQFQNNGVVDDSQLPKDRFSAERLKGVDSTLKIQPAKLEDSAVYLCASSLEGAFQETQYFGPGTRLLVL.

J is TRBJ2-5 and V is TRBV2; 8 bases line up with TRBD1. From germline, CDR1 is SNHLY and CDR2 FYNNEI. The CDR3 extends over 14 amino acids. Trimming took 7 bases from V and 1 from J; bases not matched to a gene: 5. The DNA of the CDR3 is TGTGCCAGCATCACCGGGACAGGCCAAGAGACCCAGTACTTC. This sequence encodes CASITGTGQETQYF.

The CDR3 region is CASRPDRGRPGELFF. In nucleotides, the CDR3 is TGTGCCAGCAGACCTGACAGGGGGCGGCCCGGGGAGCTGTTTTTT. The J gene is TRBJ2-2, the V gene TRBV7-9, with 10 bases fitting TRBD1. Per the germline V gene, CDR1 is SEHNR and CDR2 is FQNEAQ (reference sequence). The junction had 7 bases not matched to a gene; V was cut back by 6 bases and J by 6 bases. The CDR3 covers 15 residues.

The V gene is TRBV7-2, the J gene TRBJ1-3, with a possible D match to TRBD1 (6 bases). This CDR3 comprises 14 residues. Germline V gene lookup returns CDR1 SGHTA and CDR2 FQGNSA. V was clipped by 8 bases and J by 0 bases, with 11 bases between them. In nucleotides, the CDR3 is TGTGCCAGCGGCGACAGGAGCTCTGGAAACACCATATATTTT. This gives the protein CASGDRSSGNTIYF. Based on the CDR3 plus reference TRBV7-2 and TRBJ1-3, the full variable domain is GAGVSQSPSNKVTEKGKDVELRCDPISGHTALYWYRQSLGQGLEFLIYFQGNSAPDKSGLPSDRFSAERTGGSVSTLTIQRTQQEDSAVYLCASGDRSSGNTIYFGEGSWLTVV.

V usage is TRBV15 and J usage is TRBJ1-2, with D unclear. The CDR3 is made up of 13 amino acids. CDR1 is LNHNV and CDR2 is YYDKDF in the germline V gene (reference sequence). The ends were cut back, 1 base at V and 4 bases at J, with 7 bases in the middle. The CDR3 is CATSRVQFYGYTF. The CDR3 coding sequence is TGTGCCACCAGCAGAGTACAGTTCTATGGCTACACCTTC. Combining the CDR3 with reference TRBV15 and TRBJ1-2 gives the whole variable domain DAMVIQNPRYQVTQFGKPVTLSCSQTLNHNVMYWYQQKSSQAPKLLFHYYDKDFNNEADTPDNFQSRRPNTSFCFLDIRSPGLGDTAMYLCATSRVQFYGYTFGSGTRLTVV.

A few counts support this clone. The V gene is TRBV28, the J gene TRBJ2-1, with a possible D match to TRBD2 (5 bases). Looked up from germline, CDR1 is MDHEN and CDR2 is SYDVKM. Trimming shortened V by 3 bases and J by 7 bases, and 10 bases separated the two germline ends. This CDR3 region has 13 residues. Written as DNA, the CDR3 is TGTGCCAGCAGTTTGCGAGGGTGGAATGAGCAGTTCTTC. Its protein product is CASSLRGWNEQFF.

The chain recombines TRBV6-5 with TRBJ1-2, with D maybe TRBD1 (5 bases). The CDR3 extends over 11 amino acids. Deletions cut 7 bases from V and 5 bases from J, with 8 bases between. Per the germline V gene, CDR1 is MNHEY and CDR2 is SVGAGI. This CDR3 is CASNRYYGYTF. CDR3 bases: TGTGCCAGCAACAGGTATTATGGCTACACCTTC.